This TCR beta chain was identified during a study of Graves' ophthalmopathy and Graves' hyperthyroidism. Study conclusions and caveats: Also, most clonotypes expanded in the thyroid above 0.001 frequency appeared in blood.

Establishment of the diagnosis relied upon clinical symptoms, serum thyroxine, TRAb, thyroid ultrasound and orbital computed tomography. The PBMC fraction was derived from around 10 ml of fresh peripheral blood. This clonotype was seen at least ten times. Its antigen is unknown. The authors amplified TCR beta CDR3 regions from RNA transcripts. First-round RT-PCR relied on HTBI primers, and a second-round multiplex PCR came next. TCRdb re-derived calls from the multiplex PCR reads in MiXCR, one entry per CDR3 protein. The sample consists of 210,000 or so distinct CDR3 sequences, about 32% of them appearing once. Germline V gives CDR1 SGHVS, CDR2 FQNEAQ. This CDR3 has 12 amino acids. The ends were cut back, 2 bases at V and 5 bases at J, with 7 bases in the middle.

What was sequenced was peripheral blood. The V gene is TRBV7-8, the J gene TRBJ2-7; D not certain. The source is a man over 45 with Graves' ophthalmopathy. The CDR3 DNA follows: TGTGCCAGCAGCTTAATCCATGACGAGCAGTACTTC. Protein sequence: CASSLIHDEQYF.